The 22 T cell receptor beta chains listed next were all sequenced from one sample in a study of identical twins. TCRdb called the 5' RACE reads again in MiXCR, with one record for every CDR3 protein. The table shows 450,000 or so distinct CDR3 sequences, with more than 13% occurring only once. This sample also appeared in a second study, on yellow fever vaccine responses in identical twins.

The sequenced sample was CD4+ T cells sorted from blood. The receptors derive from a woman aged 18-29 years in good health.

This clonotype came up many times. The chain couples TRBV7-2 to TRBJ2-5; D remains unclear. The CDR3 spans 11 residues. Germline CDR1 is SGHTA and CDR2 is FQGNSA. Trimming stripped 4 bases from V and 3 bases from J, with 3 bases between. CDR3 region: CASSYKETQYF. For the CDR3, the DNA is TGTGCCAGCAGCTATAAAGAGACCCAGTACTTC.

The chain couples TRBV27 to TRBJ2-3; TRBD2 matches at 8 bases. Per the germline V gene, CDR1 is MNHEY and CDR2 is SMNVEV (reference sequence). The CDR3 has 17 amino acids. Trimming cost V 7 bases and J 3 bases; bases outside gene matches: 15. CDR3 protein: CASILGREGGVTDTQYF. As DNA, the CDR3 is TGTGCCAGCATCCTAGGCCGGGAGGGTGGTGTGACAGATACGCAGTATTTT.

V usage is TRBV28 and J usage is TRBJ2-1; perhaps TRBD1 as D (5 bases). V was shortened by 6 bases and J by 10 bases, with 16 bases between the two germline ends. The CDR3 runs to 13 residues. Per germline, CDR1 MDHEN and CDR2 SYDVKM. CDR3 DNA: TGTGCCAGCAGATTGACAGTTTTCCGGGAGCAGTTCTTC. This sequence encodes CASRLTVFREQFF. Drawing the rest from reference TRBV28 and TRBJ2-1, the complete variable domain is DVKVTQSSRYLVKRTGEKVFLECVQDMDHENMFWYRQDPGLGLRLIYFSYDVKMKEKGDIPEGYSVSREKKERFSLILESASTNQTSMYLCASRLTVFREQFFGPGTRLTVL.

This clonotype turned up a few times. The chain links TRBV27 to TRBJ2-5; tentative D call: TRBD2 (6 bases). V lost 7 bases and J 7 bases, leaving 16 bases between the germline ends. Germline CDR1 and CDR2: MNHEY and SMNVEV (reference sequence). CDR3 length: 13 amino acids. The CDR3 DNA reads TGTGCCAGCACTAGCGACTCGACCGGGACCCAGTACTTC. It encodes CASTSDSTGTQYF.

This clonotype was counted many times. The genes are TRBV3-1 and TRBJ2-3, with D perhaps matching TRBD2 (6 bases). The V gene's germline CDR1 is LGHDT and CDR2 YNNKEL (reference sequence). The V end lost 4 bases, the J end lost 5 bases, and 16 bases lay between the germline ends. The CDR3 runs to 15 residues. The CDR3 nucleotides read TGTGCCAGCAGCCTTACAGGTGGGGGGAGAGATACGCAGTATTTT. Translation: CASSLTGGGRDTQYF.

This chain joins TRBV2 and TRBJ2-1, with D tentatively TRBD1 (5 bases). V lost 6 bases and J lost 9, with 9 bases in between. The germline CDR1 and CDR2 sequences are SNHLY and FYNNEI. This CDR3 comprises 11 residues. CDR3 residues: CASRQGFEQFF. CDR3 coding DNA: TGTGCCAGCAGGCAGGGATTTGAGCAGTTCTTC.

CDR3 amino acids: CASGYSPVSYEQYF. For the CDR3, the DNA is TGCGCCAGTGGGTATTCCCCCGTCTCCTACGAGCAGTACTTC. V and J are TRBV5-1 and TRBJ2-7; the D is unclear. The V end was cut by 8 bases, the J end by 0 bases, with 15 bases between. Germline loops: CDR1 SGHRS, CDR2 YFSETQ. This CDR3 comprises 14 residues.

The V and J genes are TRBV2 and TRBJ2-7; 10 nucleotides line up with TRBD1. V lost 7 bases to trimming and J lost 0 bases; unmatched junction nucleotides: 6. The CDR3 is made up of 15 amino acids. CDR1 and CDR2 from the germline V gene are SNHLY and FYNNEI. The chain's CDR3 is CASNKGQGGSYEQYF. In nucleotides, the CDR3 is TGTGCCAGCAACAAAGGACAGGGGGGCTCCTACGAGCAGTACTTC.

This clonotype was counted a few times. The chain carries TRBV7-2 and TRBJ2-2, with D perhaps TRBD2 (6 bases). Germline V gives CDR1 SGHTA, CDR2 FQGNSA. The CDR3 loop spans 16 amino acids. The ends were cut back, 6 bases at V and 7 bases at J, with 21 bases in the middle. The CDR3 sequence: CASRKSGPGLGGELFF. The CDR3 DNA follows: TGTGCCAGCAGAAAGAGCGGGCCTGGGCTTGGCGGGGAGCTGTTTTTT.

This clonotype occurred a few times. The V gene is TRBV20-1, the J gene TRBJ2-3; no clear D gene. CDR1 is DFQATT and CDR2 is SNEGSKA in the germline V gene (reference sequence). V lost 5 bases and J lost 6, with 6 bases in between. The CDR3 consists of 10 residues. CDR3 sequence reads: CSALFDTQYF. In DNA, the CDR3 is TGCAGTGCTCTCTTCGATACGCAGTATTTT.

This clonotype has only a few counts. The rearrangement joins TRBV5-1 to TRBJ2-5; D might be TRBD2 (6 bases). The V and J ends lost 6 bases and 3 bases respectively, with 18 bases between them. Germline values: CDR1 SGHRS, CDR2 YFSETQ. The CDR3 length is 15 residues. The CDR3 here is CASTPAGSPEETQYF. The CDR3 DNA sequence: TGCGCCAGCACTCCTGCGGGGTCGCCGGAAGAGACCCAGTACTTC.

This sequence joins TRBV24-1 and TRBJ2-7, with 7 bases identical to TRBD1. Germline CDR1 KGHDR, CDR2 SFDVKD. Trimming took 4 bases from V and 2 from J; bases not matched to a gene: 10. This CDR3 spans 16 amino acids. CDR3 in DNA: TGTGCCACCAGTGACACCGGGACAGCGAACCCCTACGAGCAGTACTTC. It specifies CATSDTGTANPYEQYF.

The table lists this clonotype with a few counts. This chain links TRBV7-2 with TRBJ1-5, with unresolved D. Trimming stripped 2 bases from V and 5 bases from J, with 7 bases between. The CDR3 length is 13 residues. Germline V gives CDR1 SGHTA, CDR2 FQGNSA. The chain's CDR3 is CASSLSRDQPQHF. In DNA form, the CDR3 reads TGTGCCAGCAGCTTATCGCGAGATCAGCCCCAGCATTTT.

V and J are TRBV7-8 and TRBJ2-7; D perhaps matches TRBD1 (6 bases). The CDR3 contains 13 residues. Germline CDR1 SGHVS, CDR2 FQNEAQ. Trimming took off 5 bases at V and 4 bases at J, with 12 bases between the two ends. The CDR3 sequence is CASSVRGQYEQYF. The CDR3 DNA reads as TGTGCCAGCAGCGTACGGGGACAATACGAGCAGTACTTC.

This clonotype appeared many times. The chain joins TRBV11-2 to TRBJ2-1; 7 nucleotides agree with TRBD1. CDR3 length: 15 amino acids. Trimming at V came to 5 bases and at J to 0 bases, leaving 4 bases not matched to a gene. Germline loops: CDR1 SGHAT, CDR2 FQNNGV. The CDR3 spells CASSLRTGSYNEQFF. The CDR3 nucleotides are TGTGCCAGCAGCCTACGGACAGGCTCCTACAATGAGCAGTTCTTC.

The CDR3: CASSQDWVGEQFF. In DNA form, the CDR3 reads TGCGCCAGCAGCCAAGATTGGGTTGGAGAGCAGTTCTTC. The chain combines TRBV4-1 with TRBJ2-1; D gene uncertain. Trimming removed 0 bases at V and 10 bases at J, with 10 bases between. The CDR3 loop spans 13 amino acids. Germline values: CDR1 MGHRA, CDR2 YSYEKL.

Only a few counts were recorded for this clonotype. The chain recombines TRBV7-2 with TRBJ2-1, with D possibly TRBD1 on 5 matching bases. Trimming took 5 bases from V and 0 from J, leaving 11 bases between them. The CDR3 totals 15 residues. Germline CDR1 is SGHTA and CDR2 is FQGNSA. The CDR3: CASSQGAFSYNEQFF. For the CDR3, the DNA is TGTGCCAGCAGCCAAGGGGCGTTCTCCTACAATGAGCAGTTCTTC.

This clonotype was observed a handful of times. V gene TRBV5-1 combines with J gene TRBJ2-1; D is tentatively TRBD1 or TRBD2 (5 bases each). Trimming removed 1 base at V and 7 bases at J, with 18 bases between. The germline CDR1 and CDR2 sequences are SGHRS and YFSETQ. This CDR3 comprises 16 residues. Written as DNA, the CDR3 is TGCGCCAGCAGCTTGTCGTTTATCGGGGCAGCAAATGAGCAGTTCTTC. Amino acid sequence: CASSLSFIGAANEQFF.

This clonotype was recorded at least ten times. CDR3 bases: TGTGCCAGCAGCCAAAGGAACAATCAGCCCCAGCATTTT. Translating gives CASSQRNNQPQHF. This sequence joins TRBV3-1 and TRBJ1-5; D unresolved. Germline lookup yields CDR1 LGHDT and CDR2 YNNKEL (reference sequence). This CDR3 has 13 amino acids. V was trimmed by 2 bases and J by 3 bases, leaving 5 bases between them.

The genes are TRBV11-3 and TRBJ2-1; TRBD2 might be the D (6 bases). Per the germline V gene, CDR1 is SGHNT and CDR2 is YENEEA. V was clipped by 0 bases and J by 7 bases, with 13 bases between them. CDR3 length: 15 residues. This chain's CDR3 is CASSLEGRGGNEQFF. The CDR3 DNA follows: TGTGCCAGCAGCTTAGAGGGTAGGGGAGGAAATGAGCAGTTCTTC. Full variable domain (rest looked up from reference TRBV11-3 and TRBJ2-1): EAGVVQSPRYKIIEKKQPVAFWCNPISGHNTLYWYLQNLGQGPELLIRYENEEAVDDSQLPKDRFSAERLKGVDSTLKIQPAELGDSAVYLCASSLEGRGGNEQFFGPGTRLTVL.

The DNA of the CDR3 is TGTGCCAGCAGTTTGTGGCAGGACCTCGGCGAGCAGTACTTC. It encodes CASSLWQDLGEQYF. The chain joins TRBV6-2 or TRBV6-3 to TRBJ2-7; D gene unclear. This CDR3 is 14 amino acids long. The ends were cut back, 4 bases at V and 6 bases at J, with 16 bases in the middle. Germline CDR1 is MNHEY and CDR2 is SVGEGT.

The chain joins TRBV20-1 to TRBJ2-1; 7 positions agree with TRBD2. Trimming removed 7 bases from V and 1 base from J; junction bases left unmatched: 7. Per germline, CDR1 DFQATT and CDR2 SNEGSKA (reference sequence). This CDR3 has 14 residues. This chain's CDR3 is CSVPRGRSYNEQFF. CDR3 sequence (DNA): TGCAGTGTTCCGCGGGGGAGGTCCTACAATGAGCAGTTCTTC.